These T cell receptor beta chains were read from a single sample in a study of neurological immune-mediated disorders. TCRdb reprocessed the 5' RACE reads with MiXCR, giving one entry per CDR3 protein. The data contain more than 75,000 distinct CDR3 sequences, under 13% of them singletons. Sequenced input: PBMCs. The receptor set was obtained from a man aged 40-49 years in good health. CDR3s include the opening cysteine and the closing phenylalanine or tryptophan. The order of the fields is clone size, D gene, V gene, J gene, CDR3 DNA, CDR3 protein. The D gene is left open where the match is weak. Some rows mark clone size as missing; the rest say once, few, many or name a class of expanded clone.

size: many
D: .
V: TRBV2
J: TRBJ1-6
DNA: TGTGCCAGCAGTGAAGAGAAGGGCAGGCAAAGCTCTTATAATTCACCCCTCCACTTT
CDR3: CASSEEKGRQSSYNSPLHF

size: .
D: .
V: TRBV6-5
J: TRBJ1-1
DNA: TGTGCCAGCAGTTACTCAACACTGGTTTGGAGCACTGAAGCTTTCTTT
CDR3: CASSYSTLVWSTEAFF

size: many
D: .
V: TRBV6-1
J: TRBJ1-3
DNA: TGTGCCAGCAGTGAAACAGGTGGAAACACCATATATTTT
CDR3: CASSETGGNTIYF

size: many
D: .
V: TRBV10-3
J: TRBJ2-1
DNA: TGTGCCATCAGTCCACCGAGCTCCTACAATGAGCAGTTCTTC
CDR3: CAISPPSSYNEQFF

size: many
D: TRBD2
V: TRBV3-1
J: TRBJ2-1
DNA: TGTGCCAGCAGCCCGGTTGGACTAGCCGTTGAGCAGTTCTTC
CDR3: CASSPVGLAVEQFF

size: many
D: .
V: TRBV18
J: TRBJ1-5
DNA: TGTGCCAGCTCACGTGAAGGTGCGGGCAATCAGCCCCAGCATTTT
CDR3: CASSREGAGNQPQHF

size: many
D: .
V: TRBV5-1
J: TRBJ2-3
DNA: TGCGCCAGCTCTCCCCCCGTTAGCACAGATACGCAGTATTTT
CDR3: CASSPPVSTDTQYF

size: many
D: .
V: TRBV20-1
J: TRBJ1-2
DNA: TGCAGTGCCCCGGACACCTATGGGTATGGCTACACCTTC
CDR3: CSAPDTYGYGYTF

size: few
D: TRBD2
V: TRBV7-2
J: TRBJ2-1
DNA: TGTGCCAGCAGCGTCGCGGTAGCGGGATGGGAGTTCTTC
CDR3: CASSVAVAGWEFF

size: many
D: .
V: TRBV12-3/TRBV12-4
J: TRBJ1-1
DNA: TGTGCCAGCAGTCCCCGATCGAACACTGAAGCTTTCTTT
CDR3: CASSPRSNTEAFF

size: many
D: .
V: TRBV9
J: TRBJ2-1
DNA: TGTGCCAGCAGCGTAGCCGGGGATTCCTACAATGAGCAGTTCTTC
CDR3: CASSVAGDSYNEQFF

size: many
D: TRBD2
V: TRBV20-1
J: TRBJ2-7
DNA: TGCAGTGCTAGAACCGGGACTAGCGGCCCCTACGAGCAGTACTTC
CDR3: CSARTGTSGPYEQYF

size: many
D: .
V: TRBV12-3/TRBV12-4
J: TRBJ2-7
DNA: TGTGCCAGCAGTCCACCGGGCCCTATGTCGATTGGGTACGAGCAGTACTTC
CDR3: CASSPPGPMSIGYEQYF

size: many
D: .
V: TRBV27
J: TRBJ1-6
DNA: TGTGCCAGCAGCCCTACCGGACGCTCGAATTCACCCCTCCACTTT
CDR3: CASSPTGRSNSPLHF

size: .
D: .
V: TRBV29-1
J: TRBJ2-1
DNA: TGCAGCGTTATGAGAACATCTAATGAGCAGTTCTTC
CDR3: CSVMRTSNEQFF

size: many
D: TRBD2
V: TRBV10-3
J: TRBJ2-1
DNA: TGTGCCATCAGTGAGTCGGCGGGAGTGAGTAATGAGCAGTTCTTC
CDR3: CAISESAGVSNEQFF

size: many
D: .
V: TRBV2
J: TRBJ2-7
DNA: TGTGCCAGCATCACAGGCCCCATCCACCTAACTCCCTACGAGCAGTACTTC
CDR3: CASITGPIHLTPYEQYF

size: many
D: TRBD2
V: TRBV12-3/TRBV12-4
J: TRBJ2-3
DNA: TGTGCCAGCAGTTTAGCGCTGACTAGCGGGGGTAGCACAGATACGCAGTATTTT
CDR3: CASSLALTSGGSTDTQYF

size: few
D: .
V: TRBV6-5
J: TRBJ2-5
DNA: TGTGCCAGCAGTTACTCGAGGACGGACCAAGAGACCCAGTACTTC
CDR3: CASSYSRTDQETQYF

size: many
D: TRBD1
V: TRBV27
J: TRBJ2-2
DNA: TGTGCCAGCAGTCTACAGGGGGCCGGGGAGCTGTTTTTT
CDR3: CASSLQGAGELFF

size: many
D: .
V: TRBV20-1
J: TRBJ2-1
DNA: TGCAGTGCTTCTCCAAGGGGGCAGTTCTTC
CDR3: CSASPRGQFF

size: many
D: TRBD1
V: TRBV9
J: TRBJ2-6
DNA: TGTGCCAGCAGCTGGACAGGGGAATCTGGGGCCAACGTCCTGACTTTC
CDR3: CASSWTGESGANVLTF

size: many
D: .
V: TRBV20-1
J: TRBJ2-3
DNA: TGCAGTGCTGGCCCCCTCGGACAGAAGAGCACAGATACGCAGTATTTT
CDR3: CSAGPLGQKSTDTQYF

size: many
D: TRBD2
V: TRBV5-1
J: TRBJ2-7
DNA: TGCGCCAGCAGCTTGAGACTAGCGGGGGGCCTCTCCTACGAGCAGTACTTC
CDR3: CASSLRLAGGLSYEQYF

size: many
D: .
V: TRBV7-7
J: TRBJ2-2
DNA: TGTGCCAGCAGCTGGGACGTCGCCGGGGAGCTGTTTTTT
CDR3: CASSWDVAGELFF

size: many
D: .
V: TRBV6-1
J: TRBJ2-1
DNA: TGTGCCATCGTAGTTATCAGTGAGCGGACATACAATGAGCAGTTCTTC
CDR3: CAIVVISERTYNEQFF

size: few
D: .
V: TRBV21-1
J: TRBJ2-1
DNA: TGTGCCAGCAGCTACAATGGCCAGGGGTCCTACAATGAGCAGTTCTTC
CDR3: CASSYNGQGSYNEQFF

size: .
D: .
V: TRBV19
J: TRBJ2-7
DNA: TGTGCCAGTAGTAGGTATAGTAGCGGATTATACGAGCAGTACTTC
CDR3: CASSRYSSGLYEQYF

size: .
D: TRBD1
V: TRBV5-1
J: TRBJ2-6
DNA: TGCGCCAGCAGCGTGACAGGGGACGGGGCCAACGTCCTGACTTTC
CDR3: CASSVTGDGANVLTF

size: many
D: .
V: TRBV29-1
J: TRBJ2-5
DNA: TGCAGCGTTGTCGGCGGAAAAGAGACCCAGTACTTC
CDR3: CSVVGGKETQYF

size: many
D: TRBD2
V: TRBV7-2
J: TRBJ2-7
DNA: TGTGCCAGCAGCTTGAGGAGCGGGGGGGGTTTCTCCTACGAGCAGTACTTC
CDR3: CASSLRSGGGFSYEQYF

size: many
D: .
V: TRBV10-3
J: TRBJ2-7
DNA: TGTGCCATCAGTGTCACAGGGTCCACGGGGGAGCAGTACTTC
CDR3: CAISVTGSTGEQYF

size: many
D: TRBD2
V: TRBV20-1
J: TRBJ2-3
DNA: TGCAGTGCTAGAGAATCTAGCGGGTTTGGGACAGATACGCAGTATTTT
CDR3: CSARESSGFGTDTQYF

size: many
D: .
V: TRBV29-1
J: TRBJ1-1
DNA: TGCAGCGTTGCCCGGAGGATGAACACTGAAGCTTTCTTT
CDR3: CSVARRMNTEAFF

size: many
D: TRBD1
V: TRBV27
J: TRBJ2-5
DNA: TGTGCCAGCAGTGCCGCTGGACAGGGAGGAGAGACCCAGTACTTC
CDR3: CASSAAGQGGETQYF

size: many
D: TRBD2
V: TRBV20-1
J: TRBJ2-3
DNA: TGCAGTGCTGAGGGACTAGCGGACCTGAGCACAGATACGCAGTATTTT
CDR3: CSAEGLADLSTDTQYF

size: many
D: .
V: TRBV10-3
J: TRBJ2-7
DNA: TGTGCCATCAGTGTAAAGGGCTCTTCCGTCCACGAGCAGTACTTC
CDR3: CAISVKGSSVHEQYF

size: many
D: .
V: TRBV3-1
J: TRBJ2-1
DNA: TGTGCCAGCAGCCTCTGGCAGGGCAATGAGCAGTTCTTC
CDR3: CASSLWQGNEQFF

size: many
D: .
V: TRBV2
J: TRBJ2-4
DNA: TGTGCCAGCAGTGGAGGAAAAAACATTCAGTACTTC
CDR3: CASSGGKNIQYF

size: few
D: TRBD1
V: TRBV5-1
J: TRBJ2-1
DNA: TGCGCCAGCAGCTTGGACAGGGGTTGGGATGAGCAGTTCTTC
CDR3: CASSLDRGWDEQFF

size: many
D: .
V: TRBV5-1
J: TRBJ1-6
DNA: TGCGCCAACAGCCTCACGAGACAGGAAAATTCACCCCTCCACTTT
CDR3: CANSLTRQENSPLHF

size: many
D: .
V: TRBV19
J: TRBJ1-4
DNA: TGTGCCAGTAGTACGTGGGAAGGAGGAGAAAAACTGTTTTTT
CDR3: CASSTWEGGEKLFF

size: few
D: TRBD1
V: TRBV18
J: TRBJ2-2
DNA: TGTGCCAGCTCACTGGGGACAGGAGACACCGGGGAGCTGTTTTTT
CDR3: CASSLGTGDTGELFF

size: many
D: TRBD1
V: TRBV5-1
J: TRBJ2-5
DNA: TGCGCCAGCAGCTTCACAGGGGGCAGGGAGACCCAGTACTTC
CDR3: CASSFTGGRETQYF

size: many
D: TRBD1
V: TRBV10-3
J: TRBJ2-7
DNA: TGTGCCATCAAAGTCGGGACAGGGGGAGAGCAGTACTTC
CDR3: CAIKVGTGGEQYF

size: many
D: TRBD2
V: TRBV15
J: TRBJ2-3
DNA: TGTGCCACCAGCAGAGCGAGATTAGCGGGGGCCACAGATACGCAGTATTTT
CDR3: CATSRARLAGATDTQYF